These 10 T cell receptor beta chains were sequenced from one sample in a study of response to subunit inactivated influenza vaccine. Using its own MiXCR run on the RT-PCR reads, TCRdb lists one record per CDR3 protein. In the table there are 650,000 to 700,000 distinct CDR3 sequences, approximately 15% of which are singletons. The sample consisted of PBMCs from blood, taken approximately 12 days after vaccination. The receptor source for this set is a man aged 45-65 years who received an inactivated influenza vaccine.

This clonotype was recorded a few times. The rearrangement uses TRBV7-2 and TRBJ2-7, with D possibly matching TRBD2 (5 bases). In germline, CDR1 is SGHTA, CDR2 FQGNSA. Between the trimmed V and J ends, which lost 1 base and 0 bases, there was a span of 10 bases. The CDR3 is made up of 15 amino acids. The CDR3 reads CASSLGSGISYEQYF. The CDR3 DNA reads as TGTGCCAGCAGCTTAGGCTCCGGGATCTCCTACGAGCAGTACTTC.

The chain employs TRBV4-1 and TRBJ2-1; 9 nucleotides align to TRBD2. The CDR3 is 15 amino acids. After removal of 4 bases from V and 8 bases from J, the junction contained 9 bases not matched to a gene. Germline CDR1 is MGHRA and CDR2 is YSYEKL. The CDR3 reads CASSLMGLALDEQFF. In DNA form, the CDR3 reads TGCGCCAGCAGCCTAATGGGACTAGCCCTCGATGAGCAGTTCTTC.

This clonotype has more than one count but fewer than ten. This chain links TRBV5-1 with TRBJ2-5; 8 bases are shared with TRBD1. This CDR3 is built from 16 residues. Germline V gene data show CDR1 as SGHRS and CDR2 as YFSETQ. J gave up 0 bases and V 0 bases, and 4 bases lay outside the gene matches. The CDR3 sequence: CASSLGPGGYQETQYF. CDR3 nucleotides: TGCGCCAGCAGCTTGGGGCCAGGGGGCTACCAAGAGACCCAGTACTTC.

The rearrangement joins TRBV3-1 to TRBJ1-1; 9 bases line up with TRBD1. There are 14 residues in the CDR3. The trim removed 3 bases at V and 4 bases at J, leaving 3 bases unmatched. The germline V gene has CDR1 LGHDT and CDR2 YNNKEL (reference sequence). CDR3 region: CASSHLTGGTEAFF. The CDR3 region has the DNA TGTGCCAGCAGCCACCTGACAGGGGGCACTGAAGCTTTCTTT. Looking up the rest from reference TRBV3-1 and TRBJ1-1 gives the full variable domain: DTAVSQTPKYLVTQMGNDKSIKCEQNLGHDTMYWYKQDSKKFLKIMFSYNNKELIINETVPNRFSPKSPDKAHLNLHINSLELGDSAVYFCASSHLTGGTEAFFGQGTRLTVV.

This clonotype was counted at least ten times. The chain carries TRBV12-3 or TRBV12-4 and TRBJ2-3; tentatively, D is TRBD1 (5 bases). Trimming removed 4 bases at V and 0 bases at J, with 11 bases between. The CDR3 consists of 15 residues. Here the CDR3 DNA reads TGTGCCAGCAGTTGGTACAGGATTAGCACAGATACGCAGTATTTT. Translated, it gives CASSWYRISTDTQYF.

The rearrangement joins TRBV15 to TRBJ2-1, with 15 bases lining up with TRBD2. This CDR3 spans 21 amino acids. The J segment lost 4 bases and the V segment lost 0 bases, leaving 13 bases of the junction unmatched. Germline V CDR1 and CDR2: LNHNV, YYDKDF (reference sequence). Written as DNA, the CDR3 is TGTGCCACCAGCAGAGACACCGGACTAGCGGGGGGGCCGGGCATTTACAATGAGCAGTTCTTC. Its protein is CATSRDTGLAGGPGIYNEQFF.

The chain couples TRBV10-3 to TRBJ2-1, with TRBD2 identical over 16 bases. The germline CDR1 and CDR2 sequences are ENHRY and SYGVKD. This CDR3 is 15 amino acids long. With 7 bases clipped from V and 5 bases from J, the junction kept 2 bases outside the gene matches. The DNA for the CDR3 is TGTGCCATCACCGGGACTAGCGGGGGGGACAATGAGCAGTTCTTC. Its protein is CAITGTSGGDNEQFF.

The table lists this clonotype with many counts. The gene calls are TRBV7-8 and TRBJ2-7, with D hard to call. Trimming took 7 bases from V and 1 from J, leaving 11 bases between them. Germline CDR1 and CDR2: SGHVS and FQNEAQ. The CDR3 contains 13 residues. CDR3 sequence reads: CASTGTRSYEQYF. The CDR3 region has the DNA TGTGCCAGCACTGGCACCCGTTCCTACGAGCAGTACTTC.

This clonotype was seen more than once but under ten times. J is TRBJ2-3 and V is TRBV24-1; 11 positions match TRBD2. Germline CDR1 and CDR2: KGHDR and SFDVKD. The ends lost 4 bases at V and 9 bases at J; junction bases unmatched: 11. The CDR3 loop spans 16 amino acids. CDR3 loop: CATSEDSGRGAVTQYF. CDR3 sequence (DNA): TGTGCCACCAGTGAGGATAGCGGGAGGGGCGCAGTGACGCAGTATTTT.

This clonotype was found many times. The chain has TRBV25-1 and TRBJ2-6, with D possibly TRBD2 on 5 matching bases. CDR1 MGHDK and CDR2 SYGVNS come from the germline V gene. Trimming removed 8 bases from V and 0 bases from J, with 8 bases in between. The CDR3 sequence is 14 residues long. CDR3: CASGLNSGANVLTF. CDR3 DNA: TGTGCCAGCGGACTGAACTCTGGGGCCAACGTCCTGACTTTC.